This TCR beta chain was profiled in a study of cytomegalovirus exposure and HLA in healthy donors. Study summary: One earlier analysis, a look at approximately 190 million T cells, found about 100 million unique TCR beta sequences.

Researchers ran the PCR with 60 Vbeta and 13 Jbeta primers. Profiled with immunoSEQ multiplex PCR; TCRdb holds only in-frame clones, not every one. Of 140,000 or so clones listed, roughly 80% are singletons. V trimming: 5 bases; J trimming: 8 bases; junction bases outside the gene matches: 9. The CDR3 is made up of 15 amino acids. The V gene's germline CDR1 is SGHTA and CDR2 FQGTGA. Sequencing was done on a sample of PBMCs. The chain carries TRBV7-3 and TRBJ2-1; 10 bases match TRBD1. The source is a woman in her 30s in good health and CMV-seronegative. This chain's CDR3 is CASSIGTGEWDEQFF. Written as DNA, the CDR3 is TGTGCCAGCAGCATCGGGACAGGGGAATGGGATGAGCAGTTCTTC.